These 30 T cell receptor beta chains were all obtained from the same sample, sequenced in a study of cytomegalovirus exposure and HLA in healthy donors. 13 Jbeta primers and 60 Vbeta primers were used for the PCR. Assay: immunoSEQ multiplex PCR; the TCRdb copy retains only in-frame clones and omits some. The data contain around 150,000 clones, approximately 60% of them seen just once; the ten biggest clones take up roughly 1.7%. Sequenced sample: PBMCs. The origin of the receptors is a human donor in good health.

The chain has TRBV11-2 and TRBJ1-1; 8 positions agree with TRBD1. V lost 0 bases, J lost 0 bases, and 3 bases stayed unmatched. This CDR3 comprises 16 residues. Germline CDR1 reads SGHAT; CDR2 reads FQNNGV. The CDR3 region has the DNA TGTGCCAGCAGCTTAGACGCGGACAGGGTGAACACTGAAGCTTTCTTT. Residues: CASSLDADRVNTEAFF.

Regarding this clone: A read error may account for a junction end that differs from germline. V gene TRBV5-1 combines with J gene TRBJ1-2; weak D call: TRBD1 (6 bases). The CDR3 covers 15 residues. CDR1 and CDR2 (germline): SGHRS, YFSETQ. CDR3 nucleotides: TGCGCCGGCAGCCGGGTCGCAGGGGAGAACTATGGCTACACCTTC. Protein product: CAGSRVAGENYGYTF. Based on the CDR3 plus reference TRBV5-1 and TRBJ1-2, the full variable domain is KAGVTQTPRYLIKTRGQQVTLSCSPISGHRSVSWYQQTPGQGLQFLFEYFSETQRNKGNFPGRFSGRQFSNSRSEMNVSTLELGDSALYLCAGSRVAGENYGYTFGSGTRLTVV.

This rearrangement joins TRBV18 to TRBJ1-2; D remains ambiguous. This CDR3 spans 13 amino acids. Germline V gives CDR1 KGHSH, CDR2 LQKENI. V was trimmed by 3 bases and J by 4 bases, leaving 9 bases between them. The chain's CDR3 is CASSPPQSYGYTF. In DNA, the CDR3 is TGTGCCAGCTCACCGCCACAGTCCTATGGCTACACCTTC.

The J gene is TRBJ1-5, the V gene TRBV28; D is undetermined. The V gene lost 6 bases and the J gene lost 0 bases, with 12 bases spanning the gap. CDR1 and CDR2 (germline): MDHEN, SYDVKM. CDR3 size: 15 residues. CDR3 coding DNA: TGTGCCAGCAGAAATAGTTTCCTTAGCAATCAGCCCCAGCATTTT. Its protein is CASRNSFLSNQPQHF.

This sequence joins TRBV28 and TRBJ2-7; D remains ambiguous. The CDR3 is 13 residues long. CDR1 MDHEN and CDR2 SYDVKM come from the germline V gene. The ends were cut back, 3 bases at V and 2 bases at J, with 8 bases in the middle. CDR3 region: CASSLSPAYEQYF. The CDR3 DNA is TGTGCCAGCAGTTTGTCCCCTGCCTACGAGCAGTACTTC. The whole variable domain, filled in from reference TRBV28 and TRBJ2-7, reads DVKVTQSSRYLVKRTGEKVFLECVQDMDHENMFWYRQDPGLGLRLIYFSYDVKMKEKGDIPEGYSVSREKKERFSLILESASTNQTSMYLCASSLSPAYEQYFGPGTRLTVT.

V is TRBV4-1 and J is TRBJ1-4, with 8 bases matching TRBD1. CDR3 length equals 19 residues. Germline V lookup: CDR1 MGHRA, CDR2 YSYEKL. V shed 1 base, J shed 4 bases, and the junction held 14 bases outside the gene matches. CDR3 sequence reads: CASSQAPRNQGAFNEKLFF. Written as DNA, the CDR3 is TGCGCCAGCAGCCAAGCCCCTCGTAACCAGGGGGCGTTTAATGAAAAACTGTTTTTT.

The chain combines TRBV19 with TRBJ2-7, with 9 bases lining up with TRBD1. V gave up 4 bases and J gave up 6 bases; unmatched junction bases: 1. CDR3 length: 12 residues. Germline loops: CDR1 LNHDA, CDR2 SQIVND (reference sequence). The CDR3 loop reads CASSTTGGEQYF. CDR3 nucleotides: TGTGCCAGTAGTACGACAGGGGGCGAGCAGTACTTC.

The rearrangement joins TRBV9 to TRBJ2-5; possible D gene TRBD2, 6 bases. The germline V gene has CDR1 SGDLS and CDR2 YYNGEE. The ends were cut back, 3 bases at V and 2 bases at J, with 11 bases in the middle. This CDR3 spans 14 amino acids. The CDR3 sequence is CASSDNSGQETQYF. The CDR3, as DNA: TGTGCCAGCAGCGACAACAGCGGGCAAGAGACCCAGTACTTC.

V and J are TRBV2 and TRBJ1-1; D gene uncertain. Germline V gene sequence: CDR1 SNHLY, CDR2 FYNNEI. The length of the CDR3 is 13 residues. The germline V and J ends were trimmed by 7 bases and 5 bases, with 14 bases remaining between them. CDR3 sequence: CASNGYGGTEAFF. The CDR3 bases are TGTGCCAGCAATGGGTATGGAGGGACTGAAGCTTTCTTT.

V gene TRBV5-6 combines with J gene TRBJ1-5; D gene unclear. V gave up 2 bases and J gave up 0 bases, with 6 bases separating them. Per the germline V gene, CDR1 is SGHDT and CDR2 is YYEEEE. The CDR3 is 14 residues long. CDR3: CASSLFHSNQPQHF. The CDR3 DNA is TGTGCCAGCAGCTTATTTCATAGCAATCAGCCCCAGCATTTT.

This rearrangement joins TRBV2 to TRBJ2-3, with a weak D call TRBD1 (6 bases). The ends were cut back, 4 bases at V and 4 bases at J, with 18 bases in the middle. The germline gives CDR1 SNHLY, CDR2 FYNNEI. The CDR3 is 16 amino acids. CDR3 DNA sequence: TGTGCCAGCAGTGCGTGGGGACAAGCCATCTCAGATACGCAGTATTTT. It codes for CASSAWGQAISDTQYF.

In DNA, the CDR3 is TGCAGCGTTGAAGACGGACAGTCGACAGGGTTAGTAGGTTCGGCCTACAATGAGCAGTTCTTC. It translates to CSVEDGQSTGLVGSAYNEQFF. The genes are TRBV29-1 and TRBJ2-1, with 7 bases matching TRBD1. This CDR3 is built from 21 residues. Germline CDR1 SQVTM, CDR2 ANQGSEA. V gave up 0 bases and J gave up 2 bases; unmatched junction bases: 22.

The rearrangement links TRBV28 to TRBJ2-3; possible D gene TRBD2, 6 bases. CDR1 MDHEN and CDR2 SYDVKM come from the germline V gene. The V gene lost 8 bases and the J gene lost 2 bases, with 14 bases spanning the gap. This CDR3 has 14 amino acids. CDR3 sequence: CASGGMTNTDTQYF. CDR3 nucleotides: TGTGCCAGCGGAGGGATGACAAACACAGATACGCAGTATTTT.

The chain combines TRBV14 with TRBJ2-2; no clear D gene. This CDR3 has 11 amino acids. V dropped 2 bases and J dropped 10 bases, with 5 bases sitting between them. Per germline, CDR1 SGHDN and CDR2 FVKESK. CDR3 DNA sequence: TGTGCCAGCAGCCAATCTGTGGAGCTGTTTTTT. Its protein product is CASSQSVELFF. Drawing the rest from reference TRBV14 and TRBJ2-2, the complete variable domain is EAGVTQFPSHSVIEKGQTVTLRCDPISGHDNLYWYRRVMGKEIKFLLHFVKESKQDESGMPNNRFLAERTGGTYSTLKVQPAELEDSGVYFCASSQSVELFFGEGSRLTVL.

V and J are TRBV7-6 and TRBJ2-5; no definite D call. Between the trimmed V and J ends, which lost 1 base and 7 bases, there was a span of 10 bases. Germline V gene lookup returns CDR1 SGHVS and CDR2 FNYEAQ. CDR3 length: 13 amino acids. The CDR3 sequence: CASSLGAPWTQYF. CDR3 nucleotides: TGTGCCAGCAGCTTAGGAGCGCCGTGGACCCAGTACTTC.

The chain couples TRBV4-3 to TRBJ1-2; 7 bases are shared with TRBD1. V shed 1 base, J shed 8 bases, and the junction held 4 bases outside the gene matches. In germline, CDR1 is LGHNA, CDR2 YSLEER. This CDR3 is built from 13 residues. The CDR3 nucleotides read TGCGCCAGCAGCCAAGTCAGAGGGGGCGGCTACACCTTC. It codes for CASSQVRGGGYTF.

Only a few counts were recorded for this clone. This chain links TRBV18 with TRBJ2-7; D ambiguous. The CDR3 extends over 14 amino acids. CDR1 and CDR2 from the germline V gene are KGHSH and LQKENI. V lost 1 base, J lost 3 bases, and 10 bases lay in between. The CDR3 coding sequence is TGTGCCAGCTCACCACAATTGGGCAGCTACGAGCAGTACTTC. This translates into CASSPQLGSYEQYF.

This clone appeared a few times. V usage is TRBV28 and J usage is TRBJ1-3, with a possible D match to TRBD1 (6 bases). The CDR3 runs 14 residues. Germline CDR1 MDHEN, CDR2 SYDVKM. The ends were cut back, 6 bases at V and 4 bases at J, with 13 bases in the middle. CDR3 sequence: CASRLTGGGNTIYF. CDR3 in DNA: TGTGCCAGCAGATTGACAGGAGGAGGAAACACCATATATTTT.

This clone appeared a single time. Compared with germline, one end of the junction differs, possibly owing to a read error. This sample includes further DNA sequences coding for the same CDR3. The rearrangement uses TRBV5-1 and TRBJ1-4; 9 nucleotides align to TRBD1. This CDR3 spans 15 amino acids. Germline assignment: CDR1 SGHRS and CDR2 YFSETQ. In nucleotides, the CDR3 is TGCGCCAGCAGCTTGGCGGGACAGGGAGATGAAAAGCTGTTTTTT. Translation: CASSLAGQGDEKLFF.

In its sample, this clone was seen a few times. This chain joins TRBV27 and TRBJ2-7; 9 nucleotides line up with TRBD1. Germline V gene sequence: CDR1 MNHEY, CDR2 SMNVEV (reference sequence). The CDR3 contains 15 residues. V was clipped by 4 bases and J by 4 bases; unmatched bases: 8. In DNA form, the CDR3 reads TGTGCCAGCAGTTCCGGACAGGGGATTAGGTACGAGCAGTACTTC. Protein sequence: CASSSGQGIRYEQYF.

In regard to this clone: Mismatch with germline at one junction end may stem from a read error. V and J are TRBV7-8 and TRBJ2-3, with 16 nucleotides matching TRBD2. The length of the CDR3 is 13 residues. Germline CDR1 SGHVS, CDR2 FQNEAQ. The CDR3, as DNA: TGTGCCAGCAGCTTAGGGTCGGGACTAGCGGGAGGGTTT. Encoded protein: CASSLGSGLAGGF.

The genes are TRBV7-2 and TRBJ2-7; 7 bases align to TRBD2. Germline V gene data show CDR1 as SGHTA and CDR2 as FQGNSA. This CDR3 has 14 residues. After removal of 5 bases from V and 4 bases from J, the junction contained 8 bases not matched to a gene. The CDR3 region is CASSPQRDGYEQYF. CDR3 nucleotide sequence: TGTGCCAGCAGCCCTCAGCGGGATGGGTACGAGCAGTACTTC.

The chain has TRBV2 and TRBJ2-3; a possible D gene is TRBD1 (5 bases). Germline V gene sequence: CDR1 SNHLY, CDR2 FYNNEI. V was trimmed by 5 bases and J by 1 base, leaving 13 bases between them. CDR3 length: 15 residues. The CDR3: CASSTSRVGTDTQYF. The CDR3 region has the DNA TGTGCCAGCAGTACCAGCAGGGTGGGCACAGATACGCAGTATTTT.

This clone was seen a few times. The V call is TRBV2, the J call TRBJ2-3, with D uncertain. V was clipped by 6 bases and J by 5 bases, with 12 bases between them. CDR1 is SNHLY and CDR2 is FYNNEI in the germline V gene. The CDR3 has 13 residues. The CDR3 loop is CASRGRQIDTQYF. In DNA form, the CDR3 reads TGTGCCAGCAGGGGCAGACAAATAGATACGCAGTATTTT. Full variable domain (missing parts from reference TRBV2 and TRBJ2-3): EPEVTQTPSHQVTQMGQEVILRCVPISNHLYFYWYRQILGQKVEFLVSFYNNEISEKSEIFDDQFSVERPDGSNFTLKIRSTKLEDSAMYFCASRGRQIDTQYFGPGTRLTVL.

The J gene is TRBJ2-7, the V gene TRBV12-2; the table's D call TRBD1 went unverified against the DNA. TRBV12-2 is noted as a pseudogene. There are 13 residues in the CDR3. Written as DNA, the CDR3 is TGTGCAAGTCGCTTTATACCGACAGTCGAGCAGTACTTC. It codes for CASRFIPTVEQYF.

The rearrangement joins TRBV25-1 to TRBJ2-3, with D maybe TRBD2 (6 bases). Germline values: CDR1 MGHDK, CDR2 SYGVNS. V lost 1 base to trimming and J lost 2 bases, with 13 bases between them. The CDR3 runs 16 residues. CDR3 amino acids: CASSEFVGGATDTQYF. The CDR3 DNA is TGTGCCAGCAGTGAATTCGTGGGAGGTGCCACAGATACGCAGTATTTT.

This clone was seen a single time. The chain has TRBV19 and TRBJ1-5; D not certain. The CDR3 covers 13 residues. Trimming cost V 5 bases and J 3 bases, with 8 bases left between them. Germline V lookup: CDR1 LNHDA, CDR2 SQIVND (reference sequence). The CDR3 loop is CASSAVNNQPQHF. The CDR3 coding sequence is TGTGCCAGTAGTGCAGTGAACAATCAGCCCCAGCATTTT.

The gene calls are TRBV27 and TRBJ2-7; unclear D gene. The CDR3 spans 14 residues. Germline V gives CDR1 MNHEY, CDR2 SMNVEV (reference sequence). Trimming cost V 5 bases and J 0 bases, with 11 bases left between them. CDR3 sequence (DNA): TGTGCCAGCAGTCCGGTCCCGGTCTCCTACGAGCAGTACTTC. Encoded protein: CASSPVPVSYEQYF.

V gene TRBV18 combines with J gene TRBJ1-4, with D unresolved. V gave up 3 bases and J gave up 5 bases, with 7 bases separating them. Germline CDR1 is KGHSH and CDR2 is LQKENI. The CDR3 totals 13 residues. The CDR3 loop reads CASSPSRNEKLFF. In nucleotides, the CDR3 is TGTGCCAGCTCACCCAGTCGAAATGAAAAACTGTTTTTT. The full variable domain, completed using reference TRBV18 and TRBJ1-4, is NAGVMQNPRHLVRRRGQEARLRCSPMKGHSHVYWYRQLPEEGLKFMVYLQKENIIDESGMPKERFSAEFPKEGPSILRIQQVVRGDSAAYFCASSPSRNEKLFFGSGTQLSVL.

V and J are TRBV29-1 and TRBJ2-6; D remains ambiguous. The germline V gene has CDR1 SQVTM and CDR2 ANQGSEA. Trimming removed 4 bases from V and 1 base from J, with 5 bases in between. The CDR3 sequence is 13 residues long. The CDR3 nucleotides read TGCAGCGTTGGCAGGTCTGGGGCCAACGTCCTGACTTTC. The encoded protein is CSVGRSGANVLTF.